Presented here are 3 T cell receptor beta chains from one specimen sequenced in a study of CD8 T cells in Susac syndrome. A quantity of about 0.45 to 1 ug RNA underwent reverse transcription using random hexamers. TCRdb reprocessed the immunoSEQ multiplex PCR reads with MiXCR, giving one entry per CDR3 protein. This table has about 430,000 distinct CDR3 sequences, more than 80% appearing once. The sequencing sample was made of CD8+ T cells from PBMCs. These receptor sequences come from a human donor with multiple sclerosis.

This chain uses TRBV6-5 with TRBJ2-2, with 11 bases aligning to TRBD2. V lost 4 bases and J lost 3; bases outside the gene matches: 19. Germline loops: CDR1 MNHEY, CDR2 SVGAGI. This CDR3 has 21 amino acids. CDR3 nucleotides: TGTGCCAGCAGTTCCCCAGCCCTACTAGCGGGAGACCCGAGGGACACCGGGGAGCTGTTTTTT. It codes for CASSSPALLAGDPRDTGELFF.

This chain joins TRBV12-3 or TRBV12-4 and TRBJ2-1, with TRBD1 identical over 8 bases. V shed 8 bases, J shed 8 bases, and the junction held 11 bases outside the gene matches. The CDR3 has 14 amino acids. CDR3 amino acids: CASVGPGGIYEQFF. DNA of the CDR3: TGTGCCAGCGTAGGGCCAGGGGGCATCTATGAGCAGTTCTTC.

The chain is built from TRBV12-3 or TRBV12-4 and TRBJ1-1, with TRBD1 matching 7 bases. Trimming removed 5 bases from V and 0 bases from J; junction bases left unmatched: 6. The CDR3 totals 15 residues. The CDR3 coding sequence is TGTGCCAGCAGTCAACCGGGACAGATGAACACTGAAGCTTTCTTT. Protein: CASSQPGQMNTEAFF.